This section outlines one T cell receptor (beta chain) sequence together with its context. Its specificity is not known. Patients affected by ophthalmopathy presented a Clinical Activity Score of at least 3, a NOSPECS grade of at least 4, and disease duration below 3 months. PBMCs were derived from approximately 10 ml fresh peripheral blood. The CDR3 covers 13 residues. Germline loops: CDR1 MNHEY, CDR2 SMNVEV (reference sequence). Trimming shortened V by 9 bases and J by 1 base, and 11 bases separated the two germline ends. Amplified TCR beta CDR3 regions came from RNA transcripts. HTBI primers drove first-round RT-PCR of the TCR CDR3. TCRdb analysed the multiplex PCR reads with MiXCR anew, one entry per CDR3 protein. Among about 640,000 distinct CDR3 sequences listed, 20% were seen once. The sample belongs to a study of T cells in Graves' hyperthyroidism and ophthalmopathy. Study-wide results and caveats: Blood held most thyroid clonotypes expanded above 0.001 frequency.

The receptor comes from a man aged 25 to 45 with Graves' ophthalmopathy. Sequenced: blood. This chain joins TRBV27 and TRBJ2-3; no clear D gene. CDR3 nucleotides: TGTGCCAGTGGTCTTATGGGCACAGATACGCAGTATTTT. As protein: CASGLMGTDTQYF.